Below, 2 T cell receptor beta chains from the same sample are listed, as sequenced in a study of CD8 T cells in ankylosing spondylitis. TCRdb reanalysed the 5' RACE reads using MiXCR and keeps one entry per CDR3 protein. The sample consists of more than 110,000 distinct CDR3 sequences, roughly 8.8% of them appearing once. Specimen: synovial fluid, either unsorted or a sorted T cell fraction (not recorded which). The receptor set was obtained from a male donor with ankylosing spondylitis.

The CDR3 region has the DNA TGTGCCAGCAGATATAGCGGGAGGACGAACACCGGGGAGCTGTTTTTT. Translation gives CASRYSGRTNTGELFF. The V gene is TRBV6-2 or TRBV6-3, the J gene TRBJ2-2; 10 bases align to TRBD2. Trimming took 6 bases from V and 0 from J; bases not matched to a gene: 4. This CDR3 region has 16 residues. Germline V lookup: CDR1 MNHEY, CDR2 SVGEGT.

The chain links TRBV20-1 to TRBJ1-5, with 7 nucleotides matching TRBD1. The V gene's germline CDR1 is DFQATT and CDR2 SNEGSKA (reference sequence). The CDR3 spans 13 residues. The ends lost 4 bases at V and 4 bases at J; junction bases unmatched: 4. The CDR3 region is CSATTQGNQPQHF. In DNA form, the CDR3 reads TGCAGTGCTACCACACAGGGGAATCAGCCCCAGCATTTT.